Here is one T cell receptor (beta chain) with its context. Authors' analysis steps: Reference gene primer amplification in the assay estimated nucleated cell counts. Libraries were prepared by immunoSEQ multiplex PCR; TCRdb keeps only in-frame clonotypes and omits some of them. V, J and clone size were drawn from that table, and D and trimming were deduced from the DNA. The sample has 59,000 or so clones, 79% seen once; the top ten hold roughly 3.7%. The sample is drawn from a study of blood T cell repertoires in COVID-19. As for the study in general: T cells, B-cell-depleted T cells, or PBMCs provided the cDNA or gDNA that served as material.

CDR3 length equals 15 residues. V shed 2 bases, J shed 6 bases, and the junction held 6 bases outside the gene matches. Germline V CDR1 and CDR2: SNHLY, FYNNEI. Material for sequencing was peripheral blood. The J gene is TRBJ2-2, the V gene TRBV2, with 7 bases that match TRBD2. The TCR comes from a man in his fifties or sixties with acute or convalescent COVID-19. Here the CDR3 DNA reads TGTGCCAGCAGTGAAAGCGGGGTGGTTGCCGGGGAGCTGTTTTTT. Its translation: CASSESGVVAGELFF. Drawing the rest from reference TRBV2 and TRBJ2-2, the complete variable domain is EPEVTQTPSHQVTQMGQEVILRCVPISNHLYFYWYRQILGQKVEFLVSFYNNEISEKSEIFDDQFSVERPDGSNFTLKIRSTKLEDSAMYFCASSESGVVAGELFFGEGSRLTVL.